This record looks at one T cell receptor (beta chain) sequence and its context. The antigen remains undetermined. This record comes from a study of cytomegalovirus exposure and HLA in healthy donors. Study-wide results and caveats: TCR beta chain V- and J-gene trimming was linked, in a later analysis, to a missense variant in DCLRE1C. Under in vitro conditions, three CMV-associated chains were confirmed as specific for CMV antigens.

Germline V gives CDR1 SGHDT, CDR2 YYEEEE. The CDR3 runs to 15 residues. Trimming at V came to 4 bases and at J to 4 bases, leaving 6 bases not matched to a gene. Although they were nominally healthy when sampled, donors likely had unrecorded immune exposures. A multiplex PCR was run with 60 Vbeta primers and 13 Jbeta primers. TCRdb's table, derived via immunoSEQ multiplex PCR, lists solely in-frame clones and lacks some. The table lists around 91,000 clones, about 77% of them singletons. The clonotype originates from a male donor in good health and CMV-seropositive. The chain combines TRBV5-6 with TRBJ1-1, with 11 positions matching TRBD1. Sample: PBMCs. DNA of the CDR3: TGTGCCAGCAGCCCGTGGACAGGGGGCGGCACTGAAGCTTTCTTT. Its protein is CASSPWTGGGTEAFF.